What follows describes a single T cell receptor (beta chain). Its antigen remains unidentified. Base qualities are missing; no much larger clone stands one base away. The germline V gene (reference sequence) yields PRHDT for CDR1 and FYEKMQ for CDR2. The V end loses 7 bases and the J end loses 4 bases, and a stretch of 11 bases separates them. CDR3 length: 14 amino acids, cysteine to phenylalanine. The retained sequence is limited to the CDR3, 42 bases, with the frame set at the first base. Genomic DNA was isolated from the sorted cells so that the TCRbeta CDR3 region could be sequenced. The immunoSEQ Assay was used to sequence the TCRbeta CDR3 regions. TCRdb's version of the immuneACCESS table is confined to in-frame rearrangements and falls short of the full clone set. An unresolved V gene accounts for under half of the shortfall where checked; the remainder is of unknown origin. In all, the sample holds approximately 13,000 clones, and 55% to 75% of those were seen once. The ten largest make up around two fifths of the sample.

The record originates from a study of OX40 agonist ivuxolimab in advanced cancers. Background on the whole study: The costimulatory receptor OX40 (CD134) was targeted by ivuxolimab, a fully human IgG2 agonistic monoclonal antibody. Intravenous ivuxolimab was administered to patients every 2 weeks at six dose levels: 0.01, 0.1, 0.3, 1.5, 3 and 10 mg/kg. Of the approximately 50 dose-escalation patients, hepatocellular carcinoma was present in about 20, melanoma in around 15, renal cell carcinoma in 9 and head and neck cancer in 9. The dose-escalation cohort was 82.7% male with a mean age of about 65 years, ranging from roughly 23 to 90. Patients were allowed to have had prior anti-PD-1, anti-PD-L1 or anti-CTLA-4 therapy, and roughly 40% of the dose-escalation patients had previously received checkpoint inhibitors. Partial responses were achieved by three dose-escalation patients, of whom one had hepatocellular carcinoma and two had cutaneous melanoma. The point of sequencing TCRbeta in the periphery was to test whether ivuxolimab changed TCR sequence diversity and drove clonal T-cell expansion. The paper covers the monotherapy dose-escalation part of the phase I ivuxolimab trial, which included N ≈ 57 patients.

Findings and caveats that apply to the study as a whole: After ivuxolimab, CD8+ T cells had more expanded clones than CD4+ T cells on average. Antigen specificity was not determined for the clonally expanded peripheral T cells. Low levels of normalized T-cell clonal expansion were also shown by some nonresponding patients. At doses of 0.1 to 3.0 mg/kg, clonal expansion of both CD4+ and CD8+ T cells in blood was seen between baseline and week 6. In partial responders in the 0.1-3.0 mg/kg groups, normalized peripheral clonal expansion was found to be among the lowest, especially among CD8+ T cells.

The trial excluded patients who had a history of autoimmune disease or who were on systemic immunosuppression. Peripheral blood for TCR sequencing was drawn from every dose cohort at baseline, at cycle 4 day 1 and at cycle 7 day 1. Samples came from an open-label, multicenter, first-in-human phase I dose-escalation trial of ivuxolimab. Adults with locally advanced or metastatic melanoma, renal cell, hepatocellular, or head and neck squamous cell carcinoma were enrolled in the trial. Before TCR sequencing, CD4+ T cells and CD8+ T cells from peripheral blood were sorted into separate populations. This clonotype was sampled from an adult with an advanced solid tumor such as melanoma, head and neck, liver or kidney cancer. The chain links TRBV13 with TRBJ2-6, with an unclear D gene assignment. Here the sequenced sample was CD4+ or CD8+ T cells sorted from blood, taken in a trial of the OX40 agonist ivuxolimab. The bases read TGTGCCAGCACTCCCGGGTCAGGGGCCAACGTCCTGACTTTC. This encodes CASTPGSGANVLTF.